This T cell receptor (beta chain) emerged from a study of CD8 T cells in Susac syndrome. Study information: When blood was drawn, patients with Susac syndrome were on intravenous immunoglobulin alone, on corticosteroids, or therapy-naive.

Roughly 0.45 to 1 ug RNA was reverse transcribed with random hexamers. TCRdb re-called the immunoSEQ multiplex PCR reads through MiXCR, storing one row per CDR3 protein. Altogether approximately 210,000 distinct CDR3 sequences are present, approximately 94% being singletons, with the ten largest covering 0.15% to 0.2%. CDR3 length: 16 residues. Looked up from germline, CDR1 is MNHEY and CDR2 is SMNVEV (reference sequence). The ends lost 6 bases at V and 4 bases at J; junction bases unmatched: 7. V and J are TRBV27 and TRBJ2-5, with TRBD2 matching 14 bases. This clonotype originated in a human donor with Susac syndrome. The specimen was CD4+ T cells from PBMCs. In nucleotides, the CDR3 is TGTGCCAGCAGACAGACTAGCGGGGGGGCCAGAGAGACCCAGTACTTC. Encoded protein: CASRQTSGGARETQYF.